Below are 3 T cell receptor beta chains sequenced from a single sample in a study of OX40 agonist ivuxolimab in advanced cancers. Produced via immunoSEQ multiplex PCR; TCRdb's table is partial and in-frame only. The sample yields 60,000 to 85,000 clones, approximately 93% seen once. The specimen comprised CD4+ or CD8+ T cells sorted from blood, sampled in a trial of the OX40 agonist ivuxolimab. The source of these receptors is an adult with an advanced solid tumor such as melanoma, head and neck, liver or kidney cancer.

This chain uses TRBV4-1 with TRBJ2-1, with D unclear. The V gene lost 1 base and the J gene lost 10 bases, with 11 bases spanning the gap. Per germline, CDR1 MGHRA and CDR2 YSYEKL. The CDR3 is 13 residues long. The CDR3 nucleotides are TGCGCCAGCAGCCAAGCTAATGGTCGAGAGCAGTTCTTC. Protein product: CASSQANGREQFF.

The rearrangement links TRBV11-3 to TRBJ1-5; D call uncertain. Trimming took off 2 bases at V and 5 bases at J, with 19 bases between the two ends. Per germline, CDR1 SGHNT and CDR2 YENEEA. The CDR3 consists of 17 residues. The CDR3 loop reads CASSLKGATFYDQPQHF. The CDR3 nucleotides are TGTGCCAGCAGCTTAAAGGGCGCTACATTCTACGATCAGCCCCAGCATTTT. Looking up the rest from reference TRBV11-3 and TRBJ1-5 gives the full variable domain: EAGVVQSPRYKIIEKKQPVAFWCNPISGHNTLYWYLQNLGQGPELLIRYENEEAVDDSQLPKDRFSAERLKGVDSTLKIQPAELGDSAVYLCASSLKGATFYDQPQHFGDGTRLSIL.

This chain joins TRBV6-5 and TRBJ1-1, with D possibly TRBD1 on 6 matching bases. The CDR3 is made up of 14 amino acids. Germline loops: CDR1 MNHEY, CDR2 SVGAGI. V lost 7 bases, J lost 4 bases, and 16 bases lay in between. The CDR3 loop is CASKEQGWFTEAFF. The CDR3 DNA reads as TGTGCCAGCAAAGAACAGGGATGGTTCACTGAAGCTTTCTTT.